The present T cell receptor beta chain was sequenced within a study of cytomegalovirus exposure and HLA in healthy donors. Findings and caveats of the study: The only immune exposure information that was available was CMV serostatus. A later analysis linked a missense variant in DCLRE1C to the trimming of TCR beta V and J genes. Relative to equally common others, HLA-associated TCR beta chains showed greater clonal expansion in a later analysis. Most observed TCR sequences were rare, whereas some public TCRs were detected in many donors.

The CDR3 is 13 residues long. CDR1 SGHVS and CDR2 FNYEAQ come from the germline V gene. V was trimmed by 5 bases and J by 2 bases, leaving 9 bases between them. In the case of this clone: The antigen is undetermined.

Primers for the PCR totalled 60 Vbeta and 13 Jbeta. The table came from immunoSEQ multiplex PCR; TCRdb's copy has only in-frame clones and leaves some out. The sample lists 99,000 or so clones, approximately 80% seen once, with around 1.3% in the top ten. This chain links TRBV7-6 with TRBJ1-2; possibly TRBD1 for D (6 bases). The TCR comes from a man aged 30-40 years in good health and CMV-seronegative. Sequenced sample: PBMCs. In DNA form, the CDR3 reads TGTGCCAGCAGCCCAACAGGGAACTATGGCTACACCTTC. Translated, it gives CASSPTGNYGYTF.